This T cell receptor (beta chain) was recovered during a study of shared clonotypes between healthy human individuals. Study details: Each donor contributed plates that comprised three CD4 naive, three CD4 memory, two CD8 naive and one CD8 memory. Study-wide results and limits: Memory subsets generally showed smaller estimated richness than naive subsets did.

Donation came from healthy HIV-negative adults that had no recent acute infections or vaccinations. For this clone: No antigen is known for it.

Several immunoSEQ 96-well plates shared each subset's DNA, each plate a replicate. Profiling relied on immunoSEQ multiplex PCR, and the TCRdb table lists in-frame clones only, not all of them. The table lists over a million clones, around three quarters of them singletons. The trim removed 5 bases at V and 2 bases at J, leaving 10 bases unmatched. The CDR3 has 19 residues. Per the germline V gene, CDR1 is SGHTA and CDR2 is FQGTGA. The sequence came from a man aged 18 to 30 in good health. Some clones in this sample may be carry-over from other donors' samples. The V call is TRBV7-3, the J call TRBJ2-1; TRBD2 aligns across 15 bases. Sequencing was performed on memory CD4+ T cells from PBMCs. Noted subset: CD45RA-negative fraction. The CDR3 DNA is TGTGCCAGCAGCCCCGAGGGGACTAGCGGGAGGACCCCCTACAATGAGCAGTTCTTC. It yields the protein CASSPEGTSGRTPYNEQFF.